The sequence of this TCR beta chain was determined in a study of cytotoxic CD8 clonotypes in ibrutinib-treated CLL. The wider study: Among responders, approximately 24 were partial and 2 complete; after median roughly 72 months, approximately 15 stayed remitted and around twelve progressed. Investigators collected response samples after a median around twelve months of treatment, range 6 to 36. Each sample contained, on average, roughly 250,000 productive templates and tens of thousands of productive rearrangements. Study-wide results and caveats: Clonality grew at ibrutinib response; at progression, it decreased back toward baseline.

TCRdb's copy holds only in-frame clones and misses some; the assay was immunoSEQ multiplex PCR. The sample lists approximately 70,000 clones, 90% occurring once. In regard to this clone: Its matching antigen is unknown.

The germline CDR1 and CDR2 sequences are MDHEN and SYDVKM. This CDR3 is built from 14 residues. V lost 5 bases to trimming and J lost 8 bases; unmatched junction nucleotides: 9. Sequenced here: PBMCs, sampled after 12 months of ibrutinib treatment. The chain recombines TRBV28 with TRBJ2-4, with 7 bases that match TRBD1. The TCR comes from a human donor with chronic lymphocytic leukemia. The CDR3 here is CASSLQQGVHIQYF. The CDR3, as DNA: TGTGCCAGCAGTCTCCAGCAGGGGGTGCACATTCAGTACTTC.